The T cell receptor beta chain under discussion was sequenced for a study of blood T cell repertoires in COVID-19. Study at large: The United States, Italy and Spain supplied acute and convalescent COVID-19 samples. T cells, B-cell-depleted T cells, or PBMCs provided the cDNA or gDNA that served as material.

Trimming pared 10 bases from V and 10 bases from J, leaving 19 bases between. CDR1 is LNHDA, CDR2 SQIVND, per germline (reference sequence). The CDR3 spans 13 residues. The authors' processing: Quantification of nucleated cells was approximated via reference gene primer amplification. Profiling relied on immunoSEQ multiplex PCR, and the TCRdb table lists in-frame clones only, not all of them. From that table come the V and J calls and clone size; the DNA was used to work out D and trimming. The table shows 50,000 to 70,000 clones, with around 87% occurring only once. The receptor was derived from a man aged 60-69 years with active or convalescent COVID-19. The chain carries TRBV19 and TRBJ1-4, with D hard to call. Sample: peripheral blood. As DNA, the CDR3 is TGTGCCACCCTAGGTGCGCCTGGCGTAAAACTGTTTTTT. Amino acids: CATLGAPGVKLFF.